Shown below are 31 T cell receptor beta chains from a single sample sequenced in a study of T cell responses to AZD1222 COVID-19 vaccine. Libraries were prepared by immunoSEQ multiplex PCR; TCRdb keeps only in-frame clonotypes and omits some of them. The sample holds some 120,000 clones; more than 70% are singletons and the top ten take roughly 1.5%. Sequencing used peripheral blood, obtained on day 0 of AZD1222 vaccination. The receptors derive from an adult in good health.

J is TRBJ2-2 and V is TRBV4-2; unclear D gene. The ends were cut back, 2 bases at V and 5 bases at J, with 9 bases in the middle. The germline V gene has CDR1 LGHNA and CDR2 YNFKEQ. The CDR3 has 14 amino acids. In nucleotides, the CDR3 is TGTGCCAGCAGCCAACTAGGGATGACCGGGGAGCTGTTTTTT. Encoded protein: CASSQLGMTGELFF.

The V gene is TRBV27, the J gene TRBJ1-4; D perhaps matches TRBD1 (5 bases). Germline-derived CDR1 and CDR2 are MNHEY and SMNVEV (reference sequence). This CDR3 contains 13 residues. The ends were cut back, 5 bases at V and 7 bases at J, with 11 bases in the middle. CDR3 sequence: CASSPRTFEKLFF. The DNA of the CDR3 is TGTGCCAGCAGTCCCCGGACATTTGAAAAACTGTTTTTT. Together with reference TRBV27 and TRBJ1-4, the CDR3 gives the full variable domain: EAQVTQNPRYLITVTGKKLTVTCSQNMNHEYMSWYRQDPGLGLRQIYYSMNVEVTDKGDVPEGYKVSRKEKRNFPLILESPSPNQTSLYFCASSPRTFEKLFFGSGTQLSVL.

The count of this clone is one. The chain couples TRBV4-1 to TRBJ1-1, with D tentatively TRBD1 (6 bases). Germline V CDR1 and CDR2: MGHRA, YSYEKL. The CDR3 consists of 14 residues. Between the trimmed V and J ends, which lost 3 bases and 7 bases, there was a span of 15 bases. Here the CDR3 DNA reads TGCGCCAGCAGCCAGATACAGGGAATAGGTGAAGCTTTCTTT. Protein sequence: CASSQIQGIGEAFF.

The chain combines TRBV19 with TRBJ2-7; 7 bases align to TRBD1. The junction had 7 bases not matched to a gene; V was cut back by 5 bases and J by 0 bases. Germline V lookup: CDR1 LNHDA, CDR2 SQIVND (reference sequence). The CDR3 sequence is 15 residues long. CDR3 sequence: CASSSQTGNSYEQYF. In nucleotides, the CDR3 is TGTGCCAGTAGTTCTCAGACAGGGAACTCCTACGAGCAGTACTTC.

The rearrangement uses TRBV5-4 and TRBJ1-2, with D tentatively TRBD1 (5 bases). The CDR3 totals 15 residues. V lost 0 bases and J 0 bases, leaving 9 bases between the germline ends. The germline CDR1 and CDR2 sequences are SGHNT and YYREEE (reference sequence). The CDR3 is CASSLGQPANYGYTF. The CDR3 region has the DNA TGTGCCAGCAGCTTGGGACAGCCTGCTAACTATGGCTACACCTTC.

This sequence joins TRBV3-1 (or the pseudogene TRBV3-2) and TRBJ2-5; TRBD2 aligns across 11 bases. Losses at the gene ends were 4 bases for V and 6 bases for J; bases not matched to a gene: 7. The CDR3 spans 15 residues. Germline values: CDR1 LGHDT, CDR2 YNNKEL (reference sequence). The CDR3 nucleotides read TGTGCCAGCAGCCTCATTAGCGGGAGGGTCAAGACCCAGTACTTC. Translated, it gives CASSLISGRVKTQYF.

The chain links TRBV19 to TRBJ2-7; 8 positions match TRBD1. Looked up from germline, CDR1 is LNHDA and CDR2 is SQIVND (reference sequence). V trimming: 10 bases; J trimming: 5 bases; junction bases outside the gene matches: 13. The CDR3 covers 14 residues. The CDR3 reads CATNPGTGPNEQYF. CDR3 DNA: TGTGCCACAAACCCCGGGACAGGTCCTAACGAGCAGTACTTC.

The rearrangement links TRBV5-8 to TRBJ2-5; D is perhaps TRBD1 (6 bases). The V gene's germline CDR1 is SGHTS and CDR2 YDEGEE. This CDR3 has 13 residues. Trimming pared 0 bases from V and 7 bases from J, leaving 10 bases between. DNA of the CDR3: TGTGCCAGCAGCTTGGGGGCAGGGGTGACCCAGTACTTC. Its protein product is CASSLGAGVTQYF.

The chain recombines TRBV7-2 with TRBJ2-1; D uncertain. Deletions cut 4 bases from V and 8 bases from J, with 12 bases between. This CDR3 is built from 13 residues. From germline, CDR1 is SGHTA and CDR2 FQGNSA. CDR3 protein: CASSSVLVHEQFF. CDR3 nucleotides: TGTGCCAGCAGCTCCGTTCTAGTACATGAGCAGTTCTTC.

The chain couples TRBV9 to TRBJ1-1, with D maybe TRBD1 (6 bases). The CDR3 totals 13 residues. V was shortened by 2 bases and J by 7 bases, with 12 bases between the two germline ends. CDR1 and CDR2 from the germline V gene are SGDLS and YYNGEE. DNA for the CDR3: TGTGCCAGCAGCGTCCAGGGGAGAGGTGAAGCTTTCTTT. It codes for CASSVQGRGEAFF. Combining the CDR3 with reference TRBV9 and TRBJ1-1 gives the whole variable domain DSGVTQTPKHLITATGQRVTLRCSPRSGDLSVYWYQQSLDQGLQFLIQYYNGEERAKGNILERFSAQQFPDLHSELNLSSLELGDSALYFCASSVQGRGEAFFGQGTRLTVV.

This chain uses TRBV4-1 with TRBJ1-5; the D gene is possibly TRBD1 (5 bases). Germline V gene data show CDR1 as MGHRA and CDR2 as YSYEKL. This CDR3 has 17 residues. With 4 bases removed from V and 4 bases from J, the gap between germline ends came to 20 bases. This CDR3 reads CASSLRGPADGNQPQHF. CDR3 nucleotide sequence: TGCGCCAGCAGCCTGAGGGGCCCCGCGGACGGTAATCAGCCCCAGCATTTT.

The V and J genes are TRBV29-1 and TRBJ1-2; weak D call: TRBD1 (5 bases). V was pared by 4 bases and J by 5 bases, with 11 bases between. The CDR3 consists of 12 residues. CDR1 and CDR2 (germline): SQVTM, ANQGSEA. CDR3 loop: CSVAGLRYGYTF. For the CDR3, the DNA is TGCAGCGTTGCAGGGTTGCGGTATGGCTACACCTTC. Full variable domain (missing parts from reference TRBV29-1 and TRBJ1-2): SAVISQKPSRDICQRGTSLTIQCQVDSQVTMMFWYRQQPGQSLTLIATANQGSEATYESGFVIDKFPISRPNLTFSTLTVSNMSPEDSSIYLCSVAGLRYGYTFGSGTRLTVV.

This clone was observed a few times. The rearrangement joins TRBV28 to TRBJ1-2; 7 bases line up with TRBD1. The CDR3 is 15 amino acids. The V and J ends lost 5 bases and 0 bases, in that order; junction bases with no gene match: 6. The germline gives CDR1 MDHEN, CDR2 SYDVKM. The CDR3 nucleotides are TGTGCCAGCAGTGGCCAGGGGGATACTAACTATGGCTACACCTTC. This translates into CASSGQGDTNYGYTF.

The V call is TRBV5-8, the J call TRBJ2-4, with D unclear. CDR3 length: 14 residues. Trimming stripped 2 bases from V and 0 bases from J, with 6 bases between. CDR1 SGHTS and CDR2 YDEGEE come from the germline V gene. The CDR3 DNA is TGTGCCAGCAGCTTTGAGGTAGCCAAAAACATTCAGTACTTC. Residues: CASSFEVAKNIQYF.

J is TRBJ1-6 and V is TRBV6-1, with D uncertain. Germline values: CDR1 MNHNS, CDR2 SASEGT. V was trimmed by 1 base and J by 5 bases, leaving 9 bases between them. The CDR3 contains 15 residues. CDR3 coding DNA: TGTGCCAGCAGTGAAGAGAGGCGGGATAATTCACCCCTCCACTTT. It yields the protein CASSEERRDNSPLHF.

The chain employs TRBV4-3 and TRBJ1-2; the D is unclear. Germline CDR1 LGHNA, CDR2 YSLEER. This CDR3 has 15 amino acids. Trimming shortened V by 0 bases and J by 4 bases, and 12 bases separated the two germline ends. CDR3 nucleotides: TGCGCCAGCAGCCAAGATGCGGCCGCACTCTATGGCTACACCTTC. Its protein product is CASSQDAAALYGYTF.

Here the CDR3 DNA reads TGTGCCAGCAGCTTGCAGGGAGCCACTGAAGCTTTCTTT. This sequence encodes CASSLQGATEAFF. V and J are TRBV12-3 or TRBV12-4 and TRBJ1-1, with a weak D call TRBD1 (5 bases). The ends were cut back, 6 bases at V and 4 bases at J, with 12 bases in the middle. The CDR3 has 13 amino acids.

This chain links TRBV7-9 with TRBJ1-5; D call uncertain. Germline lookup yields CDR1 SEHNR and CDR2 FQNEAQ (reference sequence). The germline V and J ends were trimmed by 6 bases and 0 bases, with 3 bases remaining between them. This CDR3 has 12 amino acids. The chain's CDR3 is CASSFSNQPQHF. In DNA form, the CDR3 reads TGTGCCAGCAGTTTTAGCAATCAGCCCCAGCATTTT.

The chain combines TRBV19 with TRBJ1-5; D is ambiguous. Between the trimmed V and J ends, which lost 9 bases and 0 bases, there was a span of 12 bases. The CDR3 is 14 residues long. CDR1 is LNHDA, CDR2 SQIVND, per germline (reference sequence). The DNA for the CDR3 is TGTGCCAGCTCAGCCCAAATTAGCAATCAGCCCCAGCATTTT. Translation gives CASSAQISNQPQHF. The whole variable domain, remainder taken from reference TRBV19 and TRBJ1-5, is DGGITQSPKYLFRKEGQNVTLSCEQNLNHDAMYWYRQDPGQGLRLIYYSQIVNDFQKGDIAEGYSVSREKKESFPLTVTSAQKNPTAFYLCASSAQISNQPQHFGDGTRLSIL.

This clone was found once. This chain uses TRBV10-2 with TRBJ1-2; D uncertain. Germline V CDR1 and CDR2: WSHSY, SAAADI. V lost 0 bases to trimming and J lost 4 bases, with 6 bases between them. CDR3 length equals 13 residues. In DNA, the CDR3 is TGCGCCAGCAGTGAGTCCTCAGCCTATGGCTACACCTTC. Translating it yields CASSESSAYGYTF.

This rearrangement joins TRBV6-5 to TRBJ1-5; D is unclear. Germline assignment: CDR1 MNHEY and CDR2 SVGAGI. V lost 7 bases, J lost 10 bases, and 23 bases lay in between. The CDR3 has 15 amino acids. DNA of the CDR3: TGTGCCAGCACCGTTGGGCCGCATCGTCCCCAACCCCAGCATTTT. This gives the protein CASTVGPHRPQPQHF.

V usage is TRBV10-3 and J usage is TRBJ2-1; 10 nucleotides agree with TRBD2. The CDR3 runs 15 residues. Unmatched junction bases numbered 2, after V lost 6 bases and J lost 0 bases. CDR1 and CDR2 (germline): ENHRY, SYGVKD. CDR3: CAISGTSDSYNEQFF. The CDR3 DNA reads as TGTGCCATCAGCGGGACTAGCGACTCCTACAATGAGCAGTTCTTC.

This chain uses TRBV6-4 with TRBJ2-6; D gene unclear. Trimming pared 3 bases from V and 0 bases from J, leaving 9 bases between. The CDR3 is 16 residues long. Per germline, CDR1 MRHNA and CDR2 SNTAGT. The chain's CDR3 is CASSEMVGSGANVLTF. CDR3 in DNA: TGTGCCAGCAGTGAAATGGTGGGCTCTGGGGCCAACGTCCTGACTTTC.

The table lists this clone with a few counts. V and J are TRBV29-1 and TRBJ1-2, with a weak D call TRBD1 (6 bases). CDR1 is SQVTM, CDR2 ANQGSEA, per germline. The CDR3 spans 14 residues. Trimming removed 4 bases at V and 1 base at J, with 13 bases between. The CDR3 nucleotides read TGCAGCGTTGTCGGGACAAGGGTTAACTATGGCTACACCTTC. Amino acids: CSVVGTRVNYGYTF.

This chain connects TRBV28 to TRBJ2-7, with 9 bases lining up with TRBD1. With V trimmed by 6 bases and J by 5 bases, 11 bases remained unmatched. This CDR3 spans 15 amino acids. CDR1 is MDHEN, CDR2 SYDVKM, per germline. The CDR3 DNA reads as TGTGCCAGCAGACCGGGACAGGGTCTTGCCCACGAGCAGTACTTC. Amino acid sequence: CASRPGQGLAHEQYF.

The rearrangement joins TRBV3-1 (or the pseudogene TRBV3-2) to TRBJ1-3; D unresolved. Germline loops: CDR1 LGHDT, CDR2 YNNKEL (reference sequence). CDR3 size: 15 residues. V was shortened by 4 bases and J by 4 bases, with 14 bases between the two germline ends. The CDR3 DNA reads as TGTGCCAGCAGCCGGAAGGTTGGGGTCGGAAACACCATATATTTT. Translating gives CASSRKVGVGNTIYF.

The rearrangement uses TRBV11-3 and TRBJ2-3; D possibly uses TRBD1 or TRBD2 (5 bases each). This CDR3 comprises 16 residues. Between the trimmed V and J ends, which lost 1 base and 0 bases, there was a span of 11 bases. Per the germline V gene, CDR1 is SGHNT and CDR2 is YENEEA. The CDR3 spells CASSLGIRDSTDTQYF. DNA for the CDR3: TGTGCCAGCAGCTTAGGGATCCGGGACAGCACAGATACGCAGTATTTT.

The rearrangement links TRBV6-4 to TRBJ2-2; a possible D gene is TRBD1 (6 bases). CDR3 size: 16 residues. V gave up 6 bases and J gave up 6 bases, with 20 bases separating them. Germline V lookup: CDR1 MRHNA, CDR2 SNTAGT. CDR3 amino acids: CASRNRDTGLAGELFF. The CDR3 coding sequence is TGTGCCAGCAGGAACCGGGATACAGGGCTAGCCGGGGAGCTGTTTTTT.

This sequence joins TRBV4-1 and TRBJ1-2, with TRBD1 identical over 10 bases. CDR1 and CDR2 (germline): MGHRA, YSYEKL. CDR3 length: 17 amino acids. Unmatched junction bases numbered 11, after V lost 4 bases and J lost 3 bases. The CDR3 region has the DNA TGCGCCAGCAGCCCCGACCCGAGACAGGGGGCTGACTATGGCTACACCTTC. Translated: CASSPDPRQGADYGYTF.

This sequence joins TRBV3-1 (or the pseudogene TRBV3-2) and TRBJ1-2; a weak D match, TRBD1 (6 bases). The ends were cut back, 0 bases at V and 9 bases at J, with 23 bases in the middle. This CDR3 comprises 17 residues. The germline V gene has CDR1 LGHDT and CDR2 YNNKEL (reference sequence). The CDR3 is CASSQDSAGETIGCYTF. The CDR3 bases are TGTGCCAGCAGCCAAGATTCGGCAGGGGAGACGATTGGGTGCTACACCTTC.

This chain uses TRBV18 with TRBJ2-5; possible D gene TRBD2, 5 bases. The CDR3 contains 15 residues. V shed 2 bases and J shed 3 bases, with 13 bases lying between them. CDR1 and CDR2 from the germline V gene are KGHSH and LQKENI. The CDR3: CASSPRAELKETQYF. The CDR3 nucleotides read TGTGCCAGCTCACCAAGAGCGGAGCTAAAAGAGACCCAGTACTTC.